This T cell receptor beta chain was recorded in a study of blood T cell repertoires in COVID-19. About the research overall: Italy, Spain and the United States were the sources of the convalescent and acute COVID-19 samples. T cells, B-cell-depleted T cells, or PBMCs provided the cDNA or gDNA that served as material.

The V and J ends lost 1 base and 4 bases, in that order; junction bases with no gene match: 18. The germline gives CDR1 LGHDT, CDR2 YNNKEL (reference sequence). The CDR3 is made up of 19 amino acids. Libraries were prepared by immunoSEQ multiplex PCR; TCRdb keeps only in-frame clonotypes and omits some of them. The table shows about 250,000 clones, with approximately 85% occurring only once. Ages ranged from roughly 18 to 100 years, with residence in 24 US areas. V is TRBV3-1 (or the pseudogene TRBV3-2) and J is TRBJ1-2, with 7 bases that match TRBD1. The source is a woman between 50 and 59 years old with acute COVID-19. The sequenced sample was PBMCs or T cells enriched from blood (not recorded which). CDR3 region: CASSQVSVPGTARRYGYTF. The CDR3 DNA is TGTGCCAGCAGCCAAGTTTCTGTCCCAGGGACAGCTCGACGCTATGGCTACACCTTC.